What follows describes a single TCR beta chain. CDR3 length equals 16 residues. Trimming took 1 base from V and 8 from J; bases not matched to a gene: 11. Germline loops: CDR1 MGHDK, CDR2 SYGVNS. The data derive from a study of shared T cell receptors in the human thymus. The data were produced by immunoSEQ multiplex PCR, yet TCRdb's version contains in-frame clones alone and is incomplete. The sample lists 500,000 to 750,000 clones, 88% seen once, with around 0.0099% in the top ten. These sequences were also reported in another study, on human thymus T cells. In that study: Healthy Finnish infants undergoing corrective surgery for congenital heart defects were used as donors. Resections from corrective heart surgery provided thymus tissue. Apparent bias marked the V and J gene usage of thymic and blood repertoires. Related research described strongly overlapping thymic repertoires in unrelated people.

The TCR was taken from a boy under three years old with a congenital heart defect. The chain employs TRBV25-1 and TRBJ2-1, with 7 bases lining up with TRBD2. The sequenced material came from thymocytes. CDR3 DNA sequence: TGTGCCAGCAGTGAATTAGGGCGGGAGAAAGGGTATGAGCAGTTCTTC. Protein: CASSELGREKGYEQFF.